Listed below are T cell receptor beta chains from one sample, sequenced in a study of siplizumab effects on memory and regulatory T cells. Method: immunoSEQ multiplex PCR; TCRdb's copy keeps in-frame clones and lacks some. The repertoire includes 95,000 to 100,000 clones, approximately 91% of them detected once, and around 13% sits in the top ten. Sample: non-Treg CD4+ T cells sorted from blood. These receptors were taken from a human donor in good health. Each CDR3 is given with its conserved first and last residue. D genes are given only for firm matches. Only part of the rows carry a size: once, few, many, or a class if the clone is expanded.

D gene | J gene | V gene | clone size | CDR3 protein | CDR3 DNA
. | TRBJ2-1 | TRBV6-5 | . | CASTPWGGLGEQFF | TGTGCCAGCACCCCCTGGGGGGGCCTGGGTGAGCAGTTCTTC
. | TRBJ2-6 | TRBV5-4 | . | CASSFGSGANVLTF | TGTGCCAGCAGCTTCGGGTCTGGGGCCAACGTCCTGACTTTC
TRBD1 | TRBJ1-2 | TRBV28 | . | CASSLGGQGAGGYTF | TGTGCCAGCAGTTTAGGGGGACAGGGGGCTGGTGGCTACACCTTC
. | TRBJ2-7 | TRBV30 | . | CAFKKGPAYEQYF | TGTGCGTTCAAAAAAGGGCCCGCCTACGAGCAGTACTTC
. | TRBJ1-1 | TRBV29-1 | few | CSPKAGESTEAFF | TGCAGCCCGAAGGCCGGGGAGTCTACTGAAGCTTTCTTT
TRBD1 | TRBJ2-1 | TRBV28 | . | CASSSRFLTGSSYNEQFF | TGTGCCAGCAGTTCCCGATTTCTGACAGGGAGCTCCTACAATGAGCAGTTCTTC
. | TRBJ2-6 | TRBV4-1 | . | CASSQEAGGSGANVLTF | TGCGCCAGCAGCCAAGAAGCAGGTGGCTCTGGGGCCAACGTCCTGACTTTC
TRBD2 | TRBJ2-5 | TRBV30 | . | CACIRGLAGGETQYF | TGTGCCTGCATAAGGGGGCTAGCGGGAGGAGAGACCCAGTACTTC
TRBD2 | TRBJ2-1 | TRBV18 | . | CASSPLLAGASYNEQFF | TGTGCCAGCTCACCACTACTAGCGGGAGCCTCCTACAATGAGCAGTTCTTC
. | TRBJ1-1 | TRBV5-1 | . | CASSLDSEAFF | TGCGCCAGCAGCTTGGACAGTGAAGCTTTCTTT
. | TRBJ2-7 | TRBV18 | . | CASSPGPSVGYEQYF | TGTGCCAGCTCACCGGGCCCTAGCGTTGGATACGAGCAGTACTTC
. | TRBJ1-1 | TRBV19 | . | CASSAGTGNTEAFF | TGTGCCAGTAGTGCGGGGACGGGAAACACTGAAGCTTTCTTT
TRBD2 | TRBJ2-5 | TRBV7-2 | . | CASSPRLAGGVMGQETQYF | TGTGCCAGCAGCCCCCGACTAGCGGGAGGAGTAATGGGACAAGAGACCCAGTACTTC
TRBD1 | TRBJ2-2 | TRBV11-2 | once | CASSFSTGRAGELFF | TGTGCCAGCAGCTTTTCGACAGGGCGAGCCGGGGAGCTGTTTTTT
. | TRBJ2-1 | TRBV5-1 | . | CASNFETAYNEQFF | TGCGCCAGCAACTTCGAAACCGCCTACAATGAGCAGTTCTTC
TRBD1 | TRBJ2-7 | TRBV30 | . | CAWTLGQGRYEQYF | TGTGCCTGGACCCTGGGACAGGGAAGGTACGAGCAGTACTTC
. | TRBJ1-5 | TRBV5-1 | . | CASSLSVPNQPQHF | TGCGCCAGCAGCTTGTCGGTACCTAATCAGCCCCAGCATTTT
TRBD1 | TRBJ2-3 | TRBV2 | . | CASTPGQGADTQYF | TGTGCCAGCACCCCGGGACAGGGGGCAGATACGCAGTATTTT
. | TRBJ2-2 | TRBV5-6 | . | CASSFWGRNTGELFF | TGTGCCAGCAGCTTCTGGGGCAGAAACACCGGGGAGCTGTTTTTT
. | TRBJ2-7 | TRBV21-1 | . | CASSNPFDRASYEQYF | TGTGCCAGCAGCAATCCCTTTGACAGGGCGTCCTACGAGCAGTACTTC
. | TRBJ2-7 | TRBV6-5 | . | CASSYTRQSYEQYF | TGTGCCAGCAGTTACACACGACAGTCCTACGAGCAGTACTTC
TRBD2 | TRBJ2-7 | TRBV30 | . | CAWSVQREGRQYF | TGTGCCTGGAGTGTCCAGCGGGAGGGCCGGCAGTACTTC
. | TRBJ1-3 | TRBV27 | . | CASSLSIAGNTIYF | TGTGCCAGCAGTTTATCGATCGCTGGAAACACCATATATTTT
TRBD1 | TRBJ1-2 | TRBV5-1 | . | CASSLNRGDGYTF | TGCGCCAGCAGCTTAAACAGGGGTGATGGCTACACCTTC
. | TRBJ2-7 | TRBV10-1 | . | CASGGPYEQYF | TGCGCCAGCGGGGGCCCGTACGAGCAGTACTTC
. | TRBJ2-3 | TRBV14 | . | CASSLLRTVTDTQYF | TGTGCCAGCAGCCTGTTACGTACGGTCACAGATACGCAGTATTTT
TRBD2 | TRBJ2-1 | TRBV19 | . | CASRTSGPNEQFF | TGTGCCAGTAGGACTAGCGGACCCAATGAGCAGTTCTTC
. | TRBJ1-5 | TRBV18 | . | CASSPGAGAEPQHF | TGTGCCAGCTCACCCGGAGCAGGGGCTGAGCCCCAGCATTTT
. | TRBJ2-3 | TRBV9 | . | CASSLEPGGIDTQYF | TGTGCCAGCAGCTTAGAACCGGGGGGCATTGATACGCAGTATTTT
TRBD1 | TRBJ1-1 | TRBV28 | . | CASPPGQGAMNTEAFF | TGTGCCAGCCCCCCCGGACAGGGGGCGATGAACACTGAAGCTTTCTTT
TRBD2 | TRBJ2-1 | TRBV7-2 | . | CASSSLAGGTNEQFF | TGTGCCAGCAGCTCTCTAGCGGGAGGTACCAATGAGCAGTTCTTC
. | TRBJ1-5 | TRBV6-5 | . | CASSATGSNQPQHF | TGTGCCAGCAGTGCAACAGGTAGCAATCAGCCCCAGCATTTT
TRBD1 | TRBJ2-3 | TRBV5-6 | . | CASSLDTGQAPDTQYF | TGTGCCAGCAGCTTGGATACTGGACAGGCCCCAGATACGCAGTATTTT
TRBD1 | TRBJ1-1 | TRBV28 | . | CASRRGQGSTEAFF | TGTGCCAGCAGGAGGGGACAGGGAAGCACTGAAGCTTTCTTT
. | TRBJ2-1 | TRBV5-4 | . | CASSLANEQFF | TGTGCCAGCAGCTTGGCGAATGAGCAGTTCTTC
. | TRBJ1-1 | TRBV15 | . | CATSRVGDSPAGEAFF | TGTGCCACCAGCAGAGTAGGAGACAGCCCCGCCGGTGAAGCTTTCTTT
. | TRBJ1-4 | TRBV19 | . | CASRHAGEKLFF | TGTGCCAGTAGACACGCGGGGGAAAAACTGTTTTTT
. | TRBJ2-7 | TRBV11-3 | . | CASSLGDEQYF | TGTGCCAGCAGCTTAGGGGACGAGCAGTACTTC
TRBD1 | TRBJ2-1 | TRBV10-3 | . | CAISPPQGDGFNEQFF | TGTGCCATCAGTCCCCCCCAGGGGGACGGATTCAATGAGCAGTTCTTC
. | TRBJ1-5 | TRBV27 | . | CASSYSFPGLNNQPQHF | TGTGCCAGCAGTTACTCTTTTCCGGGACTGAACAATCAGCCCCAGCATTTT
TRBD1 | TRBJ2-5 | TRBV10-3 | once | CAIRDGTAYQETQYF | TGTGCCATCAGGGATGGGACAGCCTACCAAGAGACCCAGTACTTC
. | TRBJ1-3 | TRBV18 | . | CASSRDRRSSGNTIYF | TGTGCCAGCTCACGGGATAGGAGAAGCTCTGGAAACACCATATATTTT
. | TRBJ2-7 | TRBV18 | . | CASSPPQTYEQYF | TGTGCCAGCTCACCACCACAGACCTACGAGCAGTACTTC
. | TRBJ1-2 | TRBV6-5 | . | CASSKVVDYGYTF | TGTGCCAGCAGCAAAGTGGTCGACTATGGCTACACCTTC
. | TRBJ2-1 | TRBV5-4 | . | CASSLALASRNEQFF | TGTGCCAGCAGCTTGGCCCTGGCTAGCAGGAATGAGCAGTTCTTC
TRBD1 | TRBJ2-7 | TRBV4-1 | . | CASSLGQEIWNEQYF | TGCGCCAGCAGCCTCGGACAGGAGATTTGGAACGAGCAGTACTTC
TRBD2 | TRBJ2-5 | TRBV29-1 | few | CSAVGREGETQYF | TGCAGCGCCGTTGGCAGGGAGGGAGAGACCCAGTACTTC
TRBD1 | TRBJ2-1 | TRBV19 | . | CASSPRQGNNEQFF | TGTGCCAGTAGTCCGCGACAGGGTAACAATGAGCAGTTCTTC
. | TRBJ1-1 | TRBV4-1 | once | CASSHQQGGGTEAFF | TGCGCCAGCAGCCATCAACAGGGCGGGGGTACTGAAGCTTTCTTT
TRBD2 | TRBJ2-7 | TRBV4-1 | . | CASSAVAGGRFEQYF | TGCGCCAGCAGCGCAGTAGCGGGAGGGAGATTTGAGCAGTACTTC
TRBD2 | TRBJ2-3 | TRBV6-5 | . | CASSYGVAGDTQYF | TGTGCCAGCAGTTACGGGGTAGCGGGAGATACGCAGTATTTT